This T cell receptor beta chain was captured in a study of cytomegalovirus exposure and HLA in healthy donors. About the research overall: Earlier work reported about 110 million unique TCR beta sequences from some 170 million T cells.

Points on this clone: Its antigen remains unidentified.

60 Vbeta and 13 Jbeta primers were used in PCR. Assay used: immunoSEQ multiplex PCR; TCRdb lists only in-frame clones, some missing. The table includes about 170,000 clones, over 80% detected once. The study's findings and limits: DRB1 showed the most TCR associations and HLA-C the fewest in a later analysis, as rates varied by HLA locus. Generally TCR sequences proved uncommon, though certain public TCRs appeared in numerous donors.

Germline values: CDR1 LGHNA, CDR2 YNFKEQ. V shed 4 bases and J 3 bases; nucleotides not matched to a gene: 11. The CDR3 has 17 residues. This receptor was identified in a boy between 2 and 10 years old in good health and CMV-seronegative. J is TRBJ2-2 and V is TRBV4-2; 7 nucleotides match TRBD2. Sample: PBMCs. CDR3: CASSRTPGTTYTGELFF. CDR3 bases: TGTGCCAGCAGCCGAACCCCCGGGACTACATACACCGGGGAGCTGTTTTTT.